The entry below describes one T cell receptor beta chain. The record originates from a study of blood T cell repertoires in COVID-19. The V and J ends lost 3 bases and 10 bases respectively, with 12 bases between them. The CDR3 contains 13 residues. Germline V gene lookup returns CDR1 SEHNR and CDR2 FQNEAQ (reference sequence). Participants had their cohort set by participant-reported clinical history. The assay was immunoSEQ multiplex PCR, and TCRdb's table has in-frame clones only and misses some. The sample lists around 280,000 clones, about 83% occurring once. This rearrangement joins TRBV7-9 to TRBJ1-4; weak D call: TRBD1 (5 bases). This receptor was obtained from a woman aged 40 to 50 who had recovered from COVID-19. Sequencing was carried out using PBMCs or T cells enriched from blood (not recorded which). CDR3 in DNA: TGTGCCAGCAGCTTGGATCAGGGCGGAAAACTGTTTTTT. It yields the protein CASSLDQGGKLFF.